The entry below describes one TCR beta chain. The target antigen is unknown. The CDR3 is 13 residues long. V lost 5 bases and J lost 1, with 8 bases in between. This sample stems from a study of T-cell memory formation after mild COVID-19. Overall study findings and caveats: CD4+ bias marked clones expanding day 15 to 37, unlike balanced contracting clones. Whether day 37 second-wave clones are SARS-CoV-2-specific was not confirmed. In pre-infection memory, a portion of responding clones appeared, which suggested that cross-reactive memory joined.

cDNA libraries for TCR alpha and TCR beta, carrying sample barcodes and UMIs, came from 5'RACE with constant-segment primers. Each CDR3 protein is one row after TCRdb ran MiXCR on the 5' RACE reads. This table holds hundreds of thousands of distinct CDR3 sequences, under 30% found once. This TCR derives from an adult woman who had mild COVID-19 (a few samples of this study predate the infection). Cell type and time point are not known. The chain carries TRBV12-3 or TRBV12-4 and TRBJ1-2, with D hard to call. Sequenced sample: PBMCs or a T cell subset sorted from them (not recorded which). The CDR3 region is CASSTWVNYGYTF. CDR3 nucleotides: TGTGCCAGCAGTACGTGGGTTAACTATGGCTACACCTTC.